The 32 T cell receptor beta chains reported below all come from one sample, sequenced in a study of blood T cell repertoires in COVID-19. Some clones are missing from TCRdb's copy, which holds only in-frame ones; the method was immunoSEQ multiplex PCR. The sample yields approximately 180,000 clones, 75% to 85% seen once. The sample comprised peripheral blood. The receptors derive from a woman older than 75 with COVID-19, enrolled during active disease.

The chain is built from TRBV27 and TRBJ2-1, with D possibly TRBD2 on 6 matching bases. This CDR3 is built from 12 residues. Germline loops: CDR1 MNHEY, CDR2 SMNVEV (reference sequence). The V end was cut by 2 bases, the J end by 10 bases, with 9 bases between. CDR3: CASSLMGGEQFF. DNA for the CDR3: TGTGCCAGCAGTTTAATGGGGGGAGAGCAGTTCTTC.

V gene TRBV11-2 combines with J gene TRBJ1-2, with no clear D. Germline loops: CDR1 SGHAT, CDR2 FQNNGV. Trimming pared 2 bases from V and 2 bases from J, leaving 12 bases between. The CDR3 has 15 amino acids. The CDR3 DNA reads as TGTGCCAGCAGCTTAAGTGCTAACGCGAACTATGGCTACACCTTC. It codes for CASSLSANANYGYTF.

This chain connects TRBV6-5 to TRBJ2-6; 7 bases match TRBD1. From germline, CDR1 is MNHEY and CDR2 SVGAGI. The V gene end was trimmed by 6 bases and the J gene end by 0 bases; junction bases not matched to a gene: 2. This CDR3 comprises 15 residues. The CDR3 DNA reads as TGTGCCAGCAGCCCAGGGGGCTCTGGGGCCAACGTCCTGACTTTC. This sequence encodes CASSPGGSGANVLTF.

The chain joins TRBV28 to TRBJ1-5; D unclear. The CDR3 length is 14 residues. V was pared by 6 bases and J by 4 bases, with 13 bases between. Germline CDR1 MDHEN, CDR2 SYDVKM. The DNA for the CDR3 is TGTGCCAGCAGAATGGGCCGAGTTAATCAGCCCCAGCATTTT. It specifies CASRMGRVNQPQHF. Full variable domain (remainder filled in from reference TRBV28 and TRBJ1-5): DVKVTQSSRYLVKRTGEKVFLECVQDMDHENMFWYRQDPGLGLRLIYFSYDVKMKEKGDIPEGYSVSREKKERFSLILESASTNQTSMYLCASRMGRVNQPQHFGDGTRLSIL.

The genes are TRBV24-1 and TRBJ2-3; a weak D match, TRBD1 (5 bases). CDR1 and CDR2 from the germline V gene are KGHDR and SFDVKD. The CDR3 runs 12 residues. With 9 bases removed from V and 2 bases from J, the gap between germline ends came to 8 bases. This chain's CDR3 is CATGQVTDTQYF. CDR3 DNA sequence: TGTGCCACCGGACAAGTCACAGATACGCAGTATTTT.

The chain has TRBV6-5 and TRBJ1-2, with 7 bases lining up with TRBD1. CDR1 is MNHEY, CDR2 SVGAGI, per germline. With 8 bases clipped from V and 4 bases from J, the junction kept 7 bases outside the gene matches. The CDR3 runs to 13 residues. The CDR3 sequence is CASQGEGGYGYTF. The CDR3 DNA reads TGTGCCAGCCAGGGGGAAGGGGGCTATGGCTACACCTTC.

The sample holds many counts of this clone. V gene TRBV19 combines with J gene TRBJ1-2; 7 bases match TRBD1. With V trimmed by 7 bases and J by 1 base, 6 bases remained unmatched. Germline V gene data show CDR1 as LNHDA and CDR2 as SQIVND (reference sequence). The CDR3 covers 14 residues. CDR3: CASNPTGLNYGYTF. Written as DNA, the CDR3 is TGTGCCAGTAACCCGACAGGGCTTAACTATGGCTACACCTTC.

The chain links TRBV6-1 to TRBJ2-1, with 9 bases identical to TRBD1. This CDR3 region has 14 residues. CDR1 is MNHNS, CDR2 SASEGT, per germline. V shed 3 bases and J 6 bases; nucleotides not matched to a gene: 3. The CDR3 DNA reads TGTGCCAGCAGTGACCGGACAGGGGCCAATGAGCAGTTCTTC. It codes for CASSDRTGANEQFF.

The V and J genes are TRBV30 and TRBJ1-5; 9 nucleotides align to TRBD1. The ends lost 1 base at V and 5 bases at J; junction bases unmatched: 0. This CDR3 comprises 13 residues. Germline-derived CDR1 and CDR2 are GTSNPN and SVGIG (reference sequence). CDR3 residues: CAWSGQGDQPQHF. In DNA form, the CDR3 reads TGTGCCTGGAGTGGACAGGGGGATCAGCCCCAGCATTTT.

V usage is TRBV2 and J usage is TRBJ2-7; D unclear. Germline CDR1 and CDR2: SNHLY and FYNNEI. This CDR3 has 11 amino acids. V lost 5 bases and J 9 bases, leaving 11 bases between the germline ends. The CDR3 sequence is CASSTTQTQYF. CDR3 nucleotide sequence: TGTGCCAGCAGTACTACCCAGACGCAGTACTTC.

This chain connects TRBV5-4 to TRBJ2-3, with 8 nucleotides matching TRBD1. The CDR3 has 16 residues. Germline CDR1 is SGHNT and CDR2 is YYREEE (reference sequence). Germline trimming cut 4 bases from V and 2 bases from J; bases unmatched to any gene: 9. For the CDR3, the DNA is TGTGCCAGCAGCGCCAGACAGGGGTCAAACACAGATACGCAGTATTTT. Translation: CASSARQGSNTDTQYF. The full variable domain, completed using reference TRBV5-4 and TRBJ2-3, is ETGVTQSPTHLIKTRGQQVTLRCSSQSGHNTVSWYQQALGQGPQFIFQYYREEENGRGNFPPRFSGLQFPNYSSELNVNALELDDSALYLCASSARQGSNTDTQYFGPGTRLTVL.

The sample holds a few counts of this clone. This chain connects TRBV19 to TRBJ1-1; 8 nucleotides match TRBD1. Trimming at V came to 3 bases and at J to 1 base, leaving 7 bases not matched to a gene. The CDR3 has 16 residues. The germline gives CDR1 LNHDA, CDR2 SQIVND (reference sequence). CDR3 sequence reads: CASSMPYRGGNTEAFF. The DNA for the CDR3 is TGTGCCAGTAGTATGCCCTACAGGGGGGGGAACACTGAAGCTTTCTTT. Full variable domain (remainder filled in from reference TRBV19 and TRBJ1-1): DGGITQSPKYLFRKEGQNVTLSCEQNLNHDAMYWYRQDPGQGLRLIYYSQIVNDFQKGDIAEGYSVSREKKESFPLTVTSAQKNPTAFYLCASSMPYRGGNTEAFFGQGTRLTVV.

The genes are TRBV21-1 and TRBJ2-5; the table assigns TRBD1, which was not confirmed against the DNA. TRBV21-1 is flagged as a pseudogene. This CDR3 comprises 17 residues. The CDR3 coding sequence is TGTGCCAGCAGCCCTCTGCCCCTCCCAGGGAAACAAGAGACCCAGTACTTC. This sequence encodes CASSPLPLPGKQETQYF.

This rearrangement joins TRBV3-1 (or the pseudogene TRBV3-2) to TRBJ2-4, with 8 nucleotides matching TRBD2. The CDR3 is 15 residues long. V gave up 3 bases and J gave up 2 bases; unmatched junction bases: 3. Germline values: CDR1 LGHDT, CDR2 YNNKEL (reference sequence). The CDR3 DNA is TGTGCCAGCAGCCAGAGCGGGAGATCCAAAAACATTCAGTACTTC. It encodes CASSQSGRSKNIQYF.

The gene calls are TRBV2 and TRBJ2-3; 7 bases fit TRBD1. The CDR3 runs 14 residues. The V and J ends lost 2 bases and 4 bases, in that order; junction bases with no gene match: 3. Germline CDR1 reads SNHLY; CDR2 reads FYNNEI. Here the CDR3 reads CASSEQGDADTQYF. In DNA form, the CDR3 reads TGTGCCAGCAGTGAACAGGGGGATGCAGATACGCAGTATTTT.

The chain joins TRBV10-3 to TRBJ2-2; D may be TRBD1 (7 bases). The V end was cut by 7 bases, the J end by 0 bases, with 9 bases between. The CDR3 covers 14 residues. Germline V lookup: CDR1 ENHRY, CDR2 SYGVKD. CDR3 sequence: CAITRGANTGELFF. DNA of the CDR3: TGTGCCATCACCAGGGGGGCGAACACCGGGGAGCTGTTTTTT.

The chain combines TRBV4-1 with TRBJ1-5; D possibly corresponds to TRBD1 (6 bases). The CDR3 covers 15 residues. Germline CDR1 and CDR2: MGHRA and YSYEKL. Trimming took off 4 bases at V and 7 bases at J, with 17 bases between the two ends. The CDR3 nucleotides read TGCGCCAGCAGCCCTGAATCAGGGGATGGCCAGCCCCAGCATTTT. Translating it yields CASSPESGDGQPQHF.

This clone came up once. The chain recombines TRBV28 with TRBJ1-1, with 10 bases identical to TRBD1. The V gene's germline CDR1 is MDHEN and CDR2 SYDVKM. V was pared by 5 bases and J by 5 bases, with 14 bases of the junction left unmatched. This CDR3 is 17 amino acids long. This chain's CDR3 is CASSPARQGARSTEAFF. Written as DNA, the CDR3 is TGTGCCAGCAGTCCGGCCCGACAGGGGGCAAGGAGTACTGAAGCTTTCTTT. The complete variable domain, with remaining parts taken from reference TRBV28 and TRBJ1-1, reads DVKVTQSSRYLVKRTGEKVFLECVQDMDHENMFWYRQDPGLGLRLIYFSYDVKMKEKGDIPEGYSVSREKKERFSLILESASTNQTSMYLCASSPARQGARSTEAFFGQGTRLTVV.

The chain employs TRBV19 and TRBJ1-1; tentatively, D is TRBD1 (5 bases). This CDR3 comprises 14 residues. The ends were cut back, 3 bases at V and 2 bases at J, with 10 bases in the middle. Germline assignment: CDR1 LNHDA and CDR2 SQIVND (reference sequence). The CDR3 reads CASSIGHPNTEAFF. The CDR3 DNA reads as TGTGCCAGTAGTATCGGACACCCAAACACTGAAGCTTTCTTT.

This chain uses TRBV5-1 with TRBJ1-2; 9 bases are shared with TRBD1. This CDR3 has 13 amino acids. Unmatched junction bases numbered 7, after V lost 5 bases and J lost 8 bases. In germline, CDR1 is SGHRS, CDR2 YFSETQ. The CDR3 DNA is TGCGCCAGCAGGCCAACAGGGGGCGTGGGCTACACCTTC. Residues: CASRPTGGVGYTF.

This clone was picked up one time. CDR3 nucleotide sequence: TGTGCCAGCGGGGGGAGCTCCTACGAGCAGTACTTC. This codes for CASGGSSYEQYF. The V and J genes are TRBV6-1 and TRBJ2-7; D may be TRBD2 (6 bases). This CDR3 is 12 amino acids long. V was clipped by 8 bases and J by 0 bases, with 8 bases between them. Germline CDR1 MNHNS, CDR2 SASEGT.

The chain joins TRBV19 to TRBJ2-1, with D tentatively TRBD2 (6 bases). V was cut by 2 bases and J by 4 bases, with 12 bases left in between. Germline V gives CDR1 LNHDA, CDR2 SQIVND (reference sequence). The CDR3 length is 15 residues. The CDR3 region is CASSITGTSYNEQFF. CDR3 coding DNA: TGTGCCAGTAGTATAACCGGGACTTCTTACAATGAGCAGTTCTTC.

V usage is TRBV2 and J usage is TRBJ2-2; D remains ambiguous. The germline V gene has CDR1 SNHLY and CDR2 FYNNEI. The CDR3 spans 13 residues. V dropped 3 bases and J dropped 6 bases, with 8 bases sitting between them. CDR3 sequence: CASSDGLAGELFF. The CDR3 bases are TGTGCCAGCAGTGATGGCCTTGCCGGGGAGCTGTTTTTT.

As DNA, the CDR3 is TGTGCCAGCAGCCGGGACACGAACACTGAAGCTTTCTTT. The encoded protein is CASSRDTNTEAFF. The chain links TRBV2 to TRBJ1-1; a possible D gene is TRBD1 (6 bases). The CDR3 has 13 amino acids. With 6 bases removed from V and 1 base from J, the gap between germline ends came to 9 bases. Germline values: CDR1 SNHLY, CDR2 FYNNEI.

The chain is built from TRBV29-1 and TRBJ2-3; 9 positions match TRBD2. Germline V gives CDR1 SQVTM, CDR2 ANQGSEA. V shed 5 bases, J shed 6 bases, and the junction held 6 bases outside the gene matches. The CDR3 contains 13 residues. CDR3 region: CSVPLAGGDTQYF. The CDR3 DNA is TGCAGCGTTCCACTAGCGGGTGGCGATACGCAGTATTTT.

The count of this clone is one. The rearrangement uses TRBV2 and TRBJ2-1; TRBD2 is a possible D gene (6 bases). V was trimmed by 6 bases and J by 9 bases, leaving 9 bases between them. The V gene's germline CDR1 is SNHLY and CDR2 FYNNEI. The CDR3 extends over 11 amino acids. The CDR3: CASRGLGEQFF. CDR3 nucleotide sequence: TGTGCCAGCAGGGGACTTGGTGAGCAGTTCTTC.

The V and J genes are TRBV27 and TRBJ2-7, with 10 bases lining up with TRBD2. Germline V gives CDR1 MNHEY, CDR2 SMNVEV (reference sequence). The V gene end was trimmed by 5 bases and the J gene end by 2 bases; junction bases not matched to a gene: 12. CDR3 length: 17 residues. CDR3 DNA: TGTGCCAGCAGTCCCTCCGGGGGTAGCGGGAGGCCCTACGAGCAGTACTTC. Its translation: CASSPSGGSGRPYEQYF.

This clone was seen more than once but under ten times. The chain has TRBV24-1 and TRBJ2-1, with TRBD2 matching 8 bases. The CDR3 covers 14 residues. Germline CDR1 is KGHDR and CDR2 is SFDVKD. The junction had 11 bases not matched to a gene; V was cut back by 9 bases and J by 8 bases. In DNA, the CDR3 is TGTGCCACCGCCGGACTAGCCCCTCGGGATGAGCAGTTCTTC. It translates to CATAGLAPRDEQFF.

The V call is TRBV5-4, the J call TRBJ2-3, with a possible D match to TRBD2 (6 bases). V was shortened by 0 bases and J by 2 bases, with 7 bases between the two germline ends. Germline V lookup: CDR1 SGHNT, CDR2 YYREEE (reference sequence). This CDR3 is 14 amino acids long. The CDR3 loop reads CASSLAGATDTQYF. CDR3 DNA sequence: TGTGCCAGCAGCTTGGCGGGAGCCACAGATACGCAGTATTTT.

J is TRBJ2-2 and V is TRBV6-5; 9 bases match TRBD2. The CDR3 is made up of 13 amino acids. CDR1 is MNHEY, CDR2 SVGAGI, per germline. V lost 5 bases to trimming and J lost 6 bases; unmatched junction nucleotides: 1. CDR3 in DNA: TGTGCCAGCAGTACTAGCGGGCCCGGGGAGCTGTTTTTT. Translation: CASSTSGPGELFF.

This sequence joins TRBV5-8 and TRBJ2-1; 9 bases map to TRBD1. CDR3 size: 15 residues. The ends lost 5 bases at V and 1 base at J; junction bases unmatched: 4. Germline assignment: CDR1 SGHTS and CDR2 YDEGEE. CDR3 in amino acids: CASSPDRGSYNEQFF. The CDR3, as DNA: TGTGCCAGCAGTCCAGACAGGGGGTCCTACAATGAGCAGTTCTTC.

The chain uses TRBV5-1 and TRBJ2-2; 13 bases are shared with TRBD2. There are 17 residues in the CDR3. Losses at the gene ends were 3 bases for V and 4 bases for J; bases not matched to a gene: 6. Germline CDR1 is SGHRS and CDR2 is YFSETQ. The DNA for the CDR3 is TGCGCCAGCAGCTCTTACGGACTAGCGGGAGTCACCGGGGAGCTGTTTTTT. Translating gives CASSSYGLAGVTGELFF. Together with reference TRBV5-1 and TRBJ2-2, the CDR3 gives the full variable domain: KAGVTQTPRYLIKTRGQQVTLSCSPISGHRSVSWYQQTPGQGLQFLFEYFSETQRNKGNFPGRFSGRQFSNSRSEMNVSTLELGDSALYLCASSSYGLAGVTGELFFGEGSRLTVL.